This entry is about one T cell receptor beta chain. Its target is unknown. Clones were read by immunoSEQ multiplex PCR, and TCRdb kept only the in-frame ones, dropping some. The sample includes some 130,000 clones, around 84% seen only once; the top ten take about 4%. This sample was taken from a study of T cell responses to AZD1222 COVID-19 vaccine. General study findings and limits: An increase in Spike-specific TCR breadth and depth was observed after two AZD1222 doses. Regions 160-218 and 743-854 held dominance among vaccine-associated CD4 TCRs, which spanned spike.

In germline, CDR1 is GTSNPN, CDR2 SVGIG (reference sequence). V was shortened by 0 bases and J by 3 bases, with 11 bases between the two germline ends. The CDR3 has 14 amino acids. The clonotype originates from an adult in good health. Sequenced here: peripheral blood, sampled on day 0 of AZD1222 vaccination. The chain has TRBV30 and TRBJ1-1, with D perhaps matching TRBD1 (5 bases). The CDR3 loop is CAWSVSGRYTEAFF. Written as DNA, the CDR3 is TGTGCCTGGAGTGTATCAGGGCGGTACACTGAAGCTTTCTTT.